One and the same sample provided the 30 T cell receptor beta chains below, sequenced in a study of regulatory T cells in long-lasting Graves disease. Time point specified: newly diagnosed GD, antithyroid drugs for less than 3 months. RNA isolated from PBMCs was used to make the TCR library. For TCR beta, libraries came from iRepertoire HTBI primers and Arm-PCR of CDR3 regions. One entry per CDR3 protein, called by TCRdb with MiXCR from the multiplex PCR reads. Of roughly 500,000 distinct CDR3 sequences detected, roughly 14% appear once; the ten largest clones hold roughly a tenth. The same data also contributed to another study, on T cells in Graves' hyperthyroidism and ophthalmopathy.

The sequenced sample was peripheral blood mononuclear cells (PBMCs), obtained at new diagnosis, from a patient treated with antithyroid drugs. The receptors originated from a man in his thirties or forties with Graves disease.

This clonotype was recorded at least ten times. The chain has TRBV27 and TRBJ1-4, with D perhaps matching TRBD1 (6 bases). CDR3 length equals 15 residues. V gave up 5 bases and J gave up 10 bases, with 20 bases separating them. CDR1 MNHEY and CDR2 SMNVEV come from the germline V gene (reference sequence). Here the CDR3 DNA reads TGTGCCAGCAGTCCCGTCCAGGGGCTACGGGGAAAACTGTTTTTT. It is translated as CASSPVQGLRGKLFF.

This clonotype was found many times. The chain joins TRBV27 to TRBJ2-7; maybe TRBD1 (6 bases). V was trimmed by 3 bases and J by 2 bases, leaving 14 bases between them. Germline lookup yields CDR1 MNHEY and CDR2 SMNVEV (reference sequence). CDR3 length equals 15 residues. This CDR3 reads CASSLGTKGTYEQYF. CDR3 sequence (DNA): TGTGCCAGCAGTTTGGGGACAAAGGGAACCTACGAGCAGTACTTC.

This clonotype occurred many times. CDR3 residues: CASSVSGTAYGYTF. DNA of the CDR3: TGTGCCAGCAGCGTCTCCGGGACAGCCTATGGCTACACCTTC. The gene calls are TRBV9 and TRBJ1-2; 7 bases agree with TRBD1. The CDR3 has 14 amino acids. The V and J ends lost 2 bases and 4 bases, in that order; junction bases with no gene match: 5. Germline V gives CDR1 SGDLS, CDR2 YYNGEE.

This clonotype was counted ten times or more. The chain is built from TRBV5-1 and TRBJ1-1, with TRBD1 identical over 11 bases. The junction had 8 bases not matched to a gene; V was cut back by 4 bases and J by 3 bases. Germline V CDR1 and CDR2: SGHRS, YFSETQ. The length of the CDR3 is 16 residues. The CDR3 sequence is CASSDRDRGGDTEAFF. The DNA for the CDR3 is TGCGCCAGCAGCGACCGGGACAGGGGGGGGGACACTGAAGCTTTCTTT.

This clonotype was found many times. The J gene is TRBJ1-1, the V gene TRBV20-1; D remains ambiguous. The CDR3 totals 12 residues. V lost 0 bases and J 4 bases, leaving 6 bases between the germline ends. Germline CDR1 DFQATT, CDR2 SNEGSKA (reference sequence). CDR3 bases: TGCAGTGCTAGAGATGGGAGCACTGAAGCTTTCTTT. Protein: CSARDGSTEAFF.

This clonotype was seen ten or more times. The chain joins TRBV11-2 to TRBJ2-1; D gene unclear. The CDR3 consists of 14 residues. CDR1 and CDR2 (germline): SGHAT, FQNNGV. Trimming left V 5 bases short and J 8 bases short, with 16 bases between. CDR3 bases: TGTGCCAGCAGCCCCCAACGTGCGGTGGATGAGCAGTTCTTC. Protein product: CASSPQRAVDEQFF.

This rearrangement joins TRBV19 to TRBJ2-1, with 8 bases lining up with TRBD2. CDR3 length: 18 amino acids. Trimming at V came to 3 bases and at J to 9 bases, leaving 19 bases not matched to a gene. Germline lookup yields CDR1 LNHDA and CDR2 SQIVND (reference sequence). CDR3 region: CASSMRRNAGGGRVEQFF. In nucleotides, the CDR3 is TGTGCCAGTAGTATGCGTAGAAACGCGGGGGGCGGACGGGTTGAGCAGTTCTTC.

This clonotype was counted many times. The CDR3 is CASSLAAERLGYEQYF. The CDR3 DNA follows: TGTGCCAGCAGCTTAGCTGCCGAGAGGTTGGGCTACGAGCAGTACTTC. The V and J genes are TRBV11-2 and TRBJ2-7; D remains unclear. V was trimmed by 1 base and J by 3 bases, leaving 16 bases between them. The V gene's germline CDR1 is SGHAT and CDR2 FQNNGV. The CDR3 is made up of 16 amino acids. The full variable domain, completed using reference TRBV11-2 and TRBJ2-7, is EAGVAQSPRYKIIEKRQSVAFWCNPISGHATLYWYQQILGQGPKLLIQFQNNGVVDDSQLPKDRFSAERLKGVDSTLKIQPAKLEDSAVYLCASSLAAERLGYEQYFGPGTRLTVT.

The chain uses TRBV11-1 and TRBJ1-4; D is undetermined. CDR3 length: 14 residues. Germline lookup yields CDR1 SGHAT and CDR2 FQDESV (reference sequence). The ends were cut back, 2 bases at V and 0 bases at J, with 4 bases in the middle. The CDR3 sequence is CASSLRTTNEKLFF. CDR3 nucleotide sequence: TGTGCCAGCAGCTTAAGAACAACTAATGAAAAACTGTTTTTT.

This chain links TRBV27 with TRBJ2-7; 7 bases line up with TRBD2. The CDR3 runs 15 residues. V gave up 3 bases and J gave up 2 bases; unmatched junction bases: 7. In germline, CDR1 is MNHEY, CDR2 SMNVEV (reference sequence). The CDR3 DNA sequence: TGTGCCAGCAGTTTTCAAGGACTAGGGCCCTACGAGCAGTACTTC. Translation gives CASSFQGLGPYEQYF.

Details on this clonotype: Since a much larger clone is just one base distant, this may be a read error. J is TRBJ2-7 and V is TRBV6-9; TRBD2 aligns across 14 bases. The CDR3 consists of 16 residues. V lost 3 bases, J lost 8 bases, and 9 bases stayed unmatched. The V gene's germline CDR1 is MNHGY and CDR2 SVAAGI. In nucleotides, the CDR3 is TGTGCCAGCAGTTACCCGGGACTAGCGGGAGCAGGAAAGCAGTACTTC. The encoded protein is CASSYPGLAGAGKQYF.

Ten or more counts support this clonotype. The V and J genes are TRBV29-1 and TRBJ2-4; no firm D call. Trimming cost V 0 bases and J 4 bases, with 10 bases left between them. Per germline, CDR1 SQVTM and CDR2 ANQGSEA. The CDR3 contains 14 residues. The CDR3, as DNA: TGCAGCGTTGAAGACGGTGGACCGAAAAACATTCAGTACTTC. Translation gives CSVEDGGPKNIQYF.

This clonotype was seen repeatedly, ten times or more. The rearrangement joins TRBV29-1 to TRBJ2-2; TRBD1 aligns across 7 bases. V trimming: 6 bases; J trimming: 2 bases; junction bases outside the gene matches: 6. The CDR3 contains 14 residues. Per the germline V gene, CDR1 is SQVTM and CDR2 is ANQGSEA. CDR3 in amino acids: CSVGTGANTGELFF. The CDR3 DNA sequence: TGCAGCGTGGGTACAGGGGCCAACACCGGGGAGCTGTTTTTT.

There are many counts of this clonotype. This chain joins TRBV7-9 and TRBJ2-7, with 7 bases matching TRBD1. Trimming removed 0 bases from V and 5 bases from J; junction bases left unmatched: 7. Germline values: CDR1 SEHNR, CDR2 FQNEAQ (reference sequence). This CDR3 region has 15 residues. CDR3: CASSLAPRQGDEQYF. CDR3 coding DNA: TGTGCCAGCAGCTTAGCGCCGCGACAGGGCGACGAGCAGTACTTC.

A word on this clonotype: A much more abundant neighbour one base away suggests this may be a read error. The CDR3 region has the DNA TGTGCCACCAGTGACCGGGTGTTCGGCTACACCTTC. Protein product: CATSDRVFGYTF. The V call is TRBV24-1, the J call TRBJ1-2, with D uncertain. Germline V gene sequence: CDR1 KGHDR, CDR2 SFDVKD. V shed 4 bases and J shed 8 bases, with 10 bases lying between them. The CDR3 sequence is 12 residues long.

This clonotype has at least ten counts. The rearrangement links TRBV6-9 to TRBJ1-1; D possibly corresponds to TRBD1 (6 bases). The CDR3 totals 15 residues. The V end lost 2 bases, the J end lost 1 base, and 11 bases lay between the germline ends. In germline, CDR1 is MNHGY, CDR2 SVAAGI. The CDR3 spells CASSYHGGPNTEAFF. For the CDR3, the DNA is TGTGCCAGCAGTTATCACGGGGGGCCGAACACTGAAGCTTTCTTT.

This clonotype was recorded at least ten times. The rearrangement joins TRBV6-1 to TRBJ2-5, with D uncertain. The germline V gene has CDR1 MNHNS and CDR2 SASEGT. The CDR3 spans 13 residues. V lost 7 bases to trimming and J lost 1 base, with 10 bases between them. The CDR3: CASIEPGQETQYF. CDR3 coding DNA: TGTGCCAGCATAGAACCGGGCCAAGAGACCCAGTACTTC.

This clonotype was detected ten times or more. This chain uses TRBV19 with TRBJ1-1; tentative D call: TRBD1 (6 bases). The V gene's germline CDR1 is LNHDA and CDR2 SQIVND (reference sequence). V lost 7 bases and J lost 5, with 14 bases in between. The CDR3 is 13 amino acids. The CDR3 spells CASTWGGRTEAFF. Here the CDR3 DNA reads TGTGCCAGTACCTGGGGGGGGCGGACTGAAGCTTTCTTT.

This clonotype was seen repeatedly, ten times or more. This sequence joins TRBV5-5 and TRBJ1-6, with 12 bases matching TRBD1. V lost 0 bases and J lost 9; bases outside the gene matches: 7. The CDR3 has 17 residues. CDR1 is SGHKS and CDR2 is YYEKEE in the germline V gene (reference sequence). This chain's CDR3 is CASSLAGTGGGFSPLHF. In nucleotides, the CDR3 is TGTGCCAGCAGCTTGGCCGGGACAGGGGGCGGATTTTCACCCCTCCACTTT.

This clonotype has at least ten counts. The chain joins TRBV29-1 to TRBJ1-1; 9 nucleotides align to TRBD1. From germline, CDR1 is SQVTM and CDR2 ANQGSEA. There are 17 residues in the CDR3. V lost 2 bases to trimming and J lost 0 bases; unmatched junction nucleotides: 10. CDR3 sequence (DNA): TGCAGCGTTGAACGCGCGGGACAGGGACGCATGAACACTGAAGCTTTCTTT. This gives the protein CSVERAGQGRMNTEAFF. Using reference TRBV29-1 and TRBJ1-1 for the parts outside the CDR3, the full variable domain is SAVISQKPSRDICQRGTSLTIQCQVDSQVTMMFWYRQQPGQSLTLIATANQGSEATYESGFVIDKFPISRPNLTFSTLTVSNMSPEDSSIYLCSVERAGQGRMNTEAFFGQGTRLTVV.

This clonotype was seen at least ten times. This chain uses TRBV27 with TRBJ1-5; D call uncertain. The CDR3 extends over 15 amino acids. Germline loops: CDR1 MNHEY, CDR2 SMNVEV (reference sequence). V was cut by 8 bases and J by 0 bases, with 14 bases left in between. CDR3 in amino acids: CASRGGGNSNQPQHF. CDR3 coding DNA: TGTGCCAGCCGGGGAGGCGGTAATAGCAATCAGCCCCAGCATTTT.

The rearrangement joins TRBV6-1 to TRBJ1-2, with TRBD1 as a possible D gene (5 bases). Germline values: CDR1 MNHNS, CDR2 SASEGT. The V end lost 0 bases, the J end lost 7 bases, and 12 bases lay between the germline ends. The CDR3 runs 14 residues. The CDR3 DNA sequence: TGTGCCAGCAGTGAAGCCGGGGGGACGGGTGGCTACACCTTC. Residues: CASSEAGGTGGYTF.

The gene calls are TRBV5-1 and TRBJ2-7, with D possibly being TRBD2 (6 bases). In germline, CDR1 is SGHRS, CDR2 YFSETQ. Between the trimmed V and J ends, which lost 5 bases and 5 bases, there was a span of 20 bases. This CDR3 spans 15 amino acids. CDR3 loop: CASSLQGSWEDEQYF. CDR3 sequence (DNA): TGCGCCAGCAGTCTACAAGGGAGCTGGGAGGACGAGCAGTACTTC.

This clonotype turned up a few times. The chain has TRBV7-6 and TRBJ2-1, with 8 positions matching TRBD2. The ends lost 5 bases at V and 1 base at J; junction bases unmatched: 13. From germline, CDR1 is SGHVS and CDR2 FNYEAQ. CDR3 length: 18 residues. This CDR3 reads CASSPPELAGGSYNEQFF. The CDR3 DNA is TGTGCCAGCAGCCCCCCGGAGTTGGCGGGAGGATCCTACAATGAGCAGTTCTTC.

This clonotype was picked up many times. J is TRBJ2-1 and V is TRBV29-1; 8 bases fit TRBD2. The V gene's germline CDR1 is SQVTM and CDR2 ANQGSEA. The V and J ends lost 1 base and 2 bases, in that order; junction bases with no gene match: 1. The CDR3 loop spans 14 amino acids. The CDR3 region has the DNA TGCAGCGTTGAAGGAGCGGGAGCCTACAATGAGCAGTTCTTC. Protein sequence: CSVEGAGAYNEQFF.

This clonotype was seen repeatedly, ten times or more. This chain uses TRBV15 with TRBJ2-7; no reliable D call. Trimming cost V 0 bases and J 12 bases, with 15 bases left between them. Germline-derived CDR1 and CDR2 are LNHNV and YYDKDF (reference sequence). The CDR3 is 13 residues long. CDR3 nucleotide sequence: TGTGCCACCAGCAGAGATCCCGCGGACCGGCGGTACTTC. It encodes CATSRDPADRRYF.

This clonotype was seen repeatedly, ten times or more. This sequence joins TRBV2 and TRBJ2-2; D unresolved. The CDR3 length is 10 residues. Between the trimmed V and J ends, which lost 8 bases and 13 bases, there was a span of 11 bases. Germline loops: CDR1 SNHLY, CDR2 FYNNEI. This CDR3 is CASYYRTLFF. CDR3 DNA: TGTGCCAGCTATTACAGAACGCTGTTTTTT.

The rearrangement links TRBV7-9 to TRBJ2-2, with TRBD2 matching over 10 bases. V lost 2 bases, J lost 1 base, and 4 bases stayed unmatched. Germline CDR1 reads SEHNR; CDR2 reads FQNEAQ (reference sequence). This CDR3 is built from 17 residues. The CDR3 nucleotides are TGTGCCAGCAGCTTAAGTGAGCGGGAGGGGAACACCGGGGAGCTGTTTTTT. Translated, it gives CASSLSEREGNTGELFF.

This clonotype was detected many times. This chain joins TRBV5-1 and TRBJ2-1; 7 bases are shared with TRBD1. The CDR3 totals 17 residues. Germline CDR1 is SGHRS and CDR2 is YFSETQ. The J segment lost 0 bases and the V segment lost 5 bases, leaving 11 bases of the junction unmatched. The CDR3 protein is CASRIRQGRSSYNEQFF. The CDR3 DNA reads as TGCGCCAGCAGAATAAGACAGGGCCGAAGCTCCTACAATGAGCAGTTCTTC.

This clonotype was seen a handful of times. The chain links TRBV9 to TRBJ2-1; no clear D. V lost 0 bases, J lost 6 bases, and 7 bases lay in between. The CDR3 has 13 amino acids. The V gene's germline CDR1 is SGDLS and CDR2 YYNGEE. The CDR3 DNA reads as TGTGCCAGCAGCGTAGCGGCTTTCAATGAGCAGTTCTTC. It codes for CASSVAAFNEQFF.